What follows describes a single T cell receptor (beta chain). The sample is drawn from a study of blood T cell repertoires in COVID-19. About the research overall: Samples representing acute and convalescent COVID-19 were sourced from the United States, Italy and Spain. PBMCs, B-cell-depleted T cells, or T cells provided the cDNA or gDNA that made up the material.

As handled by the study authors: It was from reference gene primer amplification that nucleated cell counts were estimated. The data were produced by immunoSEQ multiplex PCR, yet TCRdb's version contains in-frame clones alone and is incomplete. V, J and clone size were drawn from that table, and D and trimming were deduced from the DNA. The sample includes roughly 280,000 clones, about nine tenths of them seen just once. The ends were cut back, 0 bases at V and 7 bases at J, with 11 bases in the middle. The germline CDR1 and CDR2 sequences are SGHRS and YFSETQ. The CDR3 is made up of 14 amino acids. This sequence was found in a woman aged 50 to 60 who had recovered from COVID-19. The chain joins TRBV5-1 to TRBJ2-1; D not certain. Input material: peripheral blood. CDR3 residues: CASSLGRNENEQFF. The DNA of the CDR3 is TGCGCCAGCAGCTTGGGGAGAAACGAGAATGAGCAGTTCTTC.